This record covers a single T cell receptor beta chain. Other DNA sequences in this sample translate to the same CDR3. Original analysis: Amplification of reference gene primers provided the estimated nucleated cell counts. TCRdb's table, derived via immunoSEQ multiplex PCR, lists solely in-frame clones and lacks some. V, J and clone size reflect that table, while D and trimming were determined from the DNA. Of about 50,000 clones detected, 70% to 85% appear once; the ten largest clones hold just over 8.5%. This sample was included in a study of blood T cell repertoires in COVID-19. Study-level background: Both acute and convalescent COVID-19 samples were obtained from the United States, Italy and Spain. T cells, B-cell-depleted T cells, or PBMCs supplied cDNA or gDNA.

Germline V gene lookup returns CDR1 LNHDA and CDR2 SQIVND (reference sequence). The CDR3 length is 15 residues. With 6 bases removed from V and 0 bases from J, the gap between germline ends came to 12 bases. The sequence derives from a man between 60 and 75 years old with acute or convalescent COVID-19. Source material: peripheral blood. The chain employs TRBV19 and TRBJ1-3; tentatively, D is TRBD1 (5 bases). CDR3 sequence: CASRRGGSSGNTIYF. CDR3 nucleotides: TGTGCCAGTAGGCGGGGGGGAAGCTCTGGAAACACCATATATTTT.